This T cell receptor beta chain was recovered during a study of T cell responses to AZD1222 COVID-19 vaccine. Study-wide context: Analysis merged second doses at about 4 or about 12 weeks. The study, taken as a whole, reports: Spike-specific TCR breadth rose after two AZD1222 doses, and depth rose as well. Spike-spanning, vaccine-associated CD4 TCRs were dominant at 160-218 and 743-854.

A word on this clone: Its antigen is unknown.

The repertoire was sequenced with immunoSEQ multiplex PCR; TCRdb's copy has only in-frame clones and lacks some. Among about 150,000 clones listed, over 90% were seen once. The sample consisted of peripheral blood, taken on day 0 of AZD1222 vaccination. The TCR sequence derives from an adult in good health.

Written as DNA, the CDR3 is TGTGCCATCAGTGAGTCAGGGGTTGATGGCTACACCTTC. It yields the protein CAISESGVDGYTF. The V gene is TRBV10-3, the J gene TRBJ1-2; a weak D match, TRBD1 (5 bases). The CDR3 runs to 13 residues. Germline loops: CDR1 ENHRY, CDR2 SYGVKD. Trimming stripped 0 bases from V and 6 bases from J, with 8 bases between.